This T cell receptor beta chain was captured in a study of T cells after posttransplantation cyclophosphamide (dated by TCRdb to the mid-2010s). Regarding the study in general: The study tracked T cell repertoire reconstitution by TRB sequencing after myeloablative bone marrow transplantation using posttransplantation cyclophosphamide as GVHD prophylaxis. Public TRB sequences were searched against a database of over 3,600 sequences associated with responses to pathogens, tumor antigens, self-antigens and alloantigens. Blood from all 35 or so PTCy patients who had 1-year posttransplant specimens underwent TRB sequencing. Antigen receptor sequencing was done on samples from some 40 PTCy-treated patients and from approximately 17 related bone marrow donors of those patients. Because TRA and TRB clonality correlated tightly in 8 to 10 samples, the subsequent TCR analyses were limited to TRB only. In 3 patients, up to about 3 additional blood samples taken between 2 and 5.2 years after transplant also underwent TRB sequencing, as did pretransplant blood from a handful of patients.

TRB sequencing used genomic DNA with the immunoSEQ assay at survey resolution or the hsTCRB kit. From the authors' description of their analysis: The immunoSEQ software handled initial read processing, and the LymphoSeq R package was used for repertoire analyses. Clonality was computed as 1 minus normalized Shannon entropy, and a Gini coefficient was also calculated for each TRB dataset. To infer phenotypes in unsorted samples, TRB sequences from sorted subsets of the recipient or donor were mapped onto the unsorted samples of the same recipient. TCRdb's version of the immuneACCESS table is confined to in-frame rearrangements and falls short of the full clone set. An unresolved V gene accounts for under half of the shortfall where checked; the remainder is of unknown origin. That table supplies the V and J calls and clone size; D and trimming were determined from the DNA. The sample profile shows more than 9,500 clones; roughly four fifths of them were found once. The leading ten clones occupy about 3.5% of the sample.

This clone was counted once. Its target antigen remains unknown. The sample holds no much larger clone one base away, and base qualities are not on file. The research as a whole found: Donor-recipient similarity was low at 1-2 months but increased during the first year, and donor CD8+ memory clones often dominated later blood repertoires. The TRB repertoires of T cells infiltrating skin or the GI tract showed only limited overlap with the TRB repertoires found in blood. Across the roughly 48 patients, TRB clonality was highly associated with recipient CMV seropositivity and CMV reactivation, and diversity with PTCy was similar to that in the CNI/methotrexate controls.

From its cysteine to its phenylalanine, the CDR3 spans 15 amino acids. Only the CDR3 DNA is retained, 45 bases long and in frame from the first base. Unmatched junction bases come to 9, with V trimmed by 0 bases and J by 6 bases. CDR1 and CDR2 were assigned from the germline V gene as SQVTM and ANQGSEA. The control group consisted of ten to eleven patients who received myeloablative marrow transplants with methotrexate plus a calcineurin inhibitor and who were sampled 1 year after transplant. Peripheral blood and bone marrow mononuclear cells were isolated by Ficoll-Hypaque density centrifugation and were cryopreserved.

The chain is assembled from TRBV29-1 and TRBJ2-7; 9 nucleotides in the junction match TRBD2. This clonotype was obtained from a male patient aged 25-45 years who received an allogeneic stem cell transplant from an unrelated donor, was CMV-positive, and had acute GVHD only. Once a transplant has taken place, some T cells may be donor derived. This specimen was PBMCs, taken around 55 weeks after allogeneic stem cell transplant with calcineurin inhibitor and methotrexate. The CDR3: CSVEDGIAGVGEQYF. The DNA reads TGCAGCGTTGAAGATGGAATAGCGGGAGTAGGCGAGCAGTACTTC.